Sequencing of this TCR beta chain was carried out in a study of T cell responses to AZD1222 COVID-19 vaccine. Libraries were prepared by immunoSEQ multiplex PCR; TCRdb keeps only in-frame clonotypes and omits some of them. The data hold about 100,000 clones, with around nine tenths observed a single time. Germline-derived CDR1 and CDR2 are LNHDA and SQIVND (reference sequence). Between the trimmed V and J ends, which lost 4 bases and 6 bases, there was a span of 12 bases. The CDR3 runs to 13 residues. The clonotype originates from an adult in good health. This sequence joins TRBV19 and TRBJ1-1; D gene uncertain. The specimen comprised peripheral blood, sampled on day 0 of AZD1222 vaccination. DNA of the CDR3: TGTGCCAGTAGTACCCAACGGTTGGCTGAAGCTTTCTTT. Amino acid sequence: CASSTQRLAEAFF.